This TCR beta chain was captured by sequencing in a study of tumor and adjacent non-tumor tissue in lung cancer. A modified ARM-PCR protocol with three rounds of nested PCR amplified TCRbeta. One entry per CDR3 protein, called by TCRdb with MiXCR from the multiplex PCR reads. This table has under 150,000 distinct CDR3 sequences, approximately 66% appearing once. This clonotype was found a few times. The germline CDR1 and CDR2 sequences are DFQATT and SNEGSKA (reference sequence). This CDR3 is 13 amino acids long. Unmatched junction bases numbered 5, after V lost 6 bases and J lost 8 bases. No cell sorting was done before RNA was extracted from the tissue.

V usage is TRBV20-1 and J usage is TRBJ1-4; 11 bases agree with TRBD1. Sequences were obtained from lung tumor tissue. The clonotype comes from a man in his 60s with small cell lung cancer. This CDR3 is CSARTGGKEKLFF. Here the CDR3 DNA reads TGCAGTGCCAGGACAGGGGGCAAAGAAAAACTGTTTTTT.